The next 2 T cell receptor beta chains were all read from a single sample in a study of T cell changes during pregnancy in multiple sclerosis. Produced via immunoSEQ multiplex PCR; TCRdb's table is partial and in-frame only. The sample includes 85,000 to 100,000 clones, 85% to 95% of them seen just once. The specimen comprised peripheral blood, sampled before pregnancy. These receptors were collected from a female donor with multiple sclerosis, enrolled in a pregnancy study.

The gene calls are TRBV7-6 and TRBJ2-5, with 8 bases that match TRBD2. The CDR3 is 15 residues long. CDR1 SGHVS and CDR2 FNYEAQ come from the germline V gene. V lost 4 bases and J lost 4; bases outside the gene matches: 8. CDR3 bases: TGTGCCAGCAGCTCCTATCCGGCGGGGGGAGAGACCCAGTACTTC. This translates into CASSSYPAGGETQYF.

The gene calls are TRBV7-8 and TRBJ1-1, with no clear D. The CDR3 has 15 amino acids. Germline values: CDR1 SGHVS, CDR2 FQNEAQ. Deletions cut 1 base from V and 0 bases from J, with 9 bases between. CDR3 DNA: TGTGCCAGCAGCTTAGAGAGGGCTGTGAACACTGAAGCTTTCTTT. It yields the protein CASSLERAVNTEAFF. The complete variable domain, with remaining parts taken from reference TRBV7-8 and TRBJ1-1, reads GAGVSQSPRYKVAKRGQDVALRCDPISGHVSLFWYQQALGQGPEFLTYFQNEAQLDKSGLPSDRFFAERPEGSVSTLKIQRTQQEDSAVYLCASSLERAVNTEAFFGQGTRLTVV.